This TCR beta chain was found in a study of beta chain features in type 1 diabetes. Study details: Sorted cells, 107,917,701 in number, were examined across all samples.

Points from the study as a whole: All four CD4+ subsets of Type 1 diabetes patients contained TCRB CDR3s that were moderately but significantly shorter.

CDR3 length: 16 residues. CDR1 and CDR2 from the germline V gene are SGHRS and YFSETQ. The ends lost 5 bases at V and 0 bases at J; junction bases unmatched: 11. On this clone itself: Its antigen is not identified.

Sequencing targeted expressed TCRB transcripts, as all isolated RNA had been reverse transcribed. Sequenced by immunoSEQ multiplex PCR; TCRdb stores in-frame clones only, minus some. The sample carries approximately 250,000 clones, about a tenth recorded once. This sequence originates from a man younger than 45 with type 1 diabetes. J is TRBJ2-7 and V is TRBV5-1; TRBD1 matches at 7 bases. The sequenced sample consisted of naive CD4+ T cells from blood. The CDR3 region has the DNA TGCGCCAGCAGTAACGAAGGGGGCCTGCGCTCCTACGAGCAGTACTTC. Its translation is CASSNEGGLRSYEQYF.